The clone carrying this T cell receptor (beta chain) was counted only a few times. Its matching antigen is unknown. This record comes from a study of human T cells and chemical hapten exposure. The CDR3 totals 14 residues. V shed 5 bases and J 4 bases; nucleotides not matched to a gene: 7. The germline gives CDR1 MNHEY, CDR2 SVGAGI. General study results and limits: Unchanged with DPC sensitization were TCRs above 1 in 1000 frequency.

The starting material, unfractionated whole blood, was used for total RNA extraction. Unique molecular identifiers were linked by the library to individual cDNA molecules. TCRdb redid the calling of the reads with MiXCR, one entry per CDR3 protein. Among about 120,000 distinct CDR3 sequences listed, more than 8.5% were seen once. The sequenced material came from whole blood. This TCR derives from a human donor in good health. Some clones in this sample may be carry-over from other donors' samples. This chain joins TRBV6-5 and TRBJ2-7; TRBD1 aligns across 8 bases. The DNA of the CDR3 is TGTGCCAGCAGTAGCGCAGGGGGCTGGTACGAGCAGTACTTC. Protein: CASSSAGGWYEQYF.